This T cell receptor (beta chain) originates from a study of tumor-infiltrating lymphocytes in primary liver carcinoma. Looking at the study overall: Each of the growths was stage T1-T3 N0M0, extending 4.2 to 10 cm across. General study findings and limits: Researchers report that only about 7-25% of top clones turned up in all five tumor regions.

Germline V gives CDR1 SGHAT, CDR2 FQNNGV. The CDR3 contains 21 residues. Trimming took 9 bases from V and 0 from J, leaving 30 bases between them. Taking 20-30 mg of unsorted bulk tissue, the authors co-extracted RNA and DNA. For each tumor, five separate regions were sampled. The authors made TCR beta cDNA from about 500 ng total RNA with a constant-region primer. A slightly modified ARM-PCR protocol with three nested multiplex PCR rounds produced these TCR beta libraries. The first two PCR rounds used TRBV1-TRBV30 forward primers with a C-beta reverse primer, approximately 11 cycles each. TCRdb itself ran the multiplex PCR reads through MiXCR, one entry per CDR3 protein. The sample contains 40,000 to 55,000 distinct CDR3 sequences, around 77% of which appear only once. Of note for this clonotype: Its antigen is unidentified.

The sequencing sample was made of liver tumor tissue from sampling region 5. Regarding subset: tumor region T5, tumor centre. This TCR was recovered from a man in his forties with primary liver carcinoma and hepatitis B virus infection. This chain connects TRBV11-2 to TRBJ2-6; perhaps D is TRBD1 or TRBD2 (6 bases each). The CDR3 DNA follows: TGTGCCAGTAGCGTGGGGGGAGGCAGGGGCATTTCCCTCTCTGGGGCCAACGTCCTGACTTTC. Its translation: CASSVGGGRGISLSGANVLTF.